This T cell receptor (beta chain) was recorded in a study of breast tumors, draining lymph nodes, adjacent tissues. Comment on this clonotype: Its antigen is unknown. This may stem from a read error, because a much larger clone lies one nucleotide away.

The lymph nodes were axillary draining lymph nodes from breast cancer patients. Per the germline V gene, CDR1 is DFQATT and CDR2 is SNEGSKA (reference sequence). V lost 1 base, J lost 4 bases, and 8 bases stayed unmatched. The CDR3 covers 15 residues. Overall study results and limits: Luminal-like breast cancer showed significantly higher tumor–nontumor repertoire similarity than basal-like. Tumors had less TCR diversity than lymph nodes, more than nontumor tissue. The lymph node origin of tumor T cells was framed as consistent with a hypothesis, not demonstrated.

Each CDR3 protein gets one entry after TCRdb re-called the multiplex PCR reads with MiXCR. This sample yields over 200,000 distinct CDR3 sequences, of which under 40% are seen a single time; over 3.5% belongs to the top ten. The V gene is TRBV20-1, the J gene TRBJ2-7; 9 nucleotides align to TRBD2. The TCR sequence derives from a female donor with breast cancer. Some clones in this sample may be carry-over from other donors' samples. The sequenced sample was axillary lymph node tissue. In nucleotides, the CDR3 is TGCAGTGCTAGAGCGTTAGCGGGAGAAACGTACGAGCAGTACTTC. Protein product: CSARALAGETYEQYF.